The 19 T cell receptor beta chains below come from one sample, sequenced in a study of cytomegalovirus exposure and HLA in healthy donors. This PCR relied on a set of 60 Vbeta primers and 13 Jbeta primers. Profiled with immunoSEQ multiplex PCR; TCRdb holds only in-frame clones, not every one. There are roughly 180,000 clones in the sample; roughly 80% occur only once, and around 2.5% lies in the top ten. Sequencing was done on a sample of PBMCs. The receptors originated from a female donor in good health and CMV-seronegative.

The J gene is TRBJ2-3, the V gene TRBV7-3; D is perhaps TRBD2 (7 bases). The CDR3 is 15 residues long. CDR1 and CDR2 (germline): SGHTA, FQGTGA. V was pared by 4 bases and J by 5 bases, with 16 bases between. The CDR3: CASSSGGGAGDTQYF. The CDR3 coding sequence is TGTGCCAGCAGCTCAGGAGGGGGGGCCGGAGATACGCAGTATTTT.

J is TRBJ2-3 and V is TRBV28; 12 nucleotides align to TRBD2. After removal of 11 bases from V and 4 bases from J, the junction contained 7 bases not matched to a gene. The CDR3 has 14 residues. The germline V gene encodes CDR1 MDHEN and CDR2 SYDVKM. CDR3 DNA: TGTGCCTACCAGACTAGCGGGAGCCCAGATACGCAGTATTTT. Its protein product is CAYQTSGSPDTQYF.

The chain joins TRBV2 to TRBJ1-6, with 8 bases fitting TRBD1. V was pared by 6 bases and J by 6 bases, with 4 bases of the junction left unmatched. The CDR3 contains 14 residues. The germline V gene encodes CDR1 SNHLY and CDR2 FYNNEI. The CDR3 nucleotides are TGTGCCAGCAGGCTCGGACAGGGTAATTCACCCCTCCACTTT. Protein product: CASRLGQGNSPLHF.

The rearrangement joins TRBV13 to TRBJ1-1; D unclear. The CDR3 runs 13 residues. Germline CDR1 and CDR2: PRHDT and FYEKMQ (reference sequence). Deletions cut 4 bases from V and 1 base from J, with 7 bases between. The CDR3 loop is CASSYTANTEAFF. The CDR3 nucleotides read TGTGCCAGCAGCTACACAGCGAACACTGAAGCTTTCTTT.

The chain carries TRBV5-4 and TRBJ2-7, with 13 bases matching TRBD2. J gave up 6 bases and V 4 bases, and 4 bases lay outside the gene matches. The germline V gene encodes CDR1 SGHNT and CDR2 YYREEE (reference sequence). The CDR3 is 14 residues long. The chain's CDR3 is CASSQLAGGLEQYF. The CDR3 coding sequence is TGTGCCAGCAGCCAACTAGCGGGAGGGCTCGAGCAGTACTTC. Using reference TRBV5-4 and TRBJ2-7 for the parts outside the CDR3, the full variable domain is ETGVTQSPTHLIKTRGQQVTLRCSSQSGHNTVSWYQQALGQGPQFIFQYYREEENGRGNFPPRFSGLQFPNYSSELNVNALELDDSALYLCASSQLAGGLEQYFGPGTRLTVT.

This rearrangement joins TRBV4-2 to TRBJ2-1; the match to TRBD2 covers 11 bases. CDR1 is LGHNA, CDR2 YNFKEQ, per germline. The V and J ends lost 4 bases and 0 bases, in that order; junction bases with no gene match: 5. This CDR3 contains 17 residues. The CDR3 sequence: CASSPSSGGISYNEQFF. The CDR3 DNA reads TGTGCCAGCAGCCCCTCTAGCGGGGGGATCTCCTACAATGAGCAGTTCTTC.

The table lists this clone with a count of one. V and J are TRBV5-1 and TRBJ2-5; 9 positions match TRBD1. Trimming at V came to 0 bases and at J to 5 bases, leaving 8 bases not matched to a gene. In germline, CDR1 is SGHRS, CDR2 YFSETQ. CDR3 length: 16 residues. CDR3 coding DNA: TGCGCCAGCAGCTTGGCCTCTACAGGGGGCTGGGAGACCCAGTACTTC. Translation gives CASSLASTGGWETQYF. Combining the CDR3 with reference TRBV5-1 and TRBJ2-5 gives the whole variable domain KAGVTQTPRYLIKTRGQQVTLSCSPISGHRSVSWYQQTPGQGLQFLFEYFSETQRNKGNFPGRFSGRQFSNSRSEMNVSTLELGDSALYLCASSLASTGGWETQYFGPGTRLLVL.

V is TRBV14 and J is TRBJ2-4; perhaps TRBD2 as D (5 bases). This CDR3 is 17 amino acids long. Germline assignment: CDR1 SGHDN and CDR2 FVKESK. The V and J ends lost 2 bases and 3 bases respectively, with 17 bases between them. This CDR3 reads CASSQMEWAAGKNIQYF. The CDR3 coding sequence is TGTGCCAGCAGCCAAATGGAGTGGGCGGCGGGCAAAAACATTCAGTACTTC.

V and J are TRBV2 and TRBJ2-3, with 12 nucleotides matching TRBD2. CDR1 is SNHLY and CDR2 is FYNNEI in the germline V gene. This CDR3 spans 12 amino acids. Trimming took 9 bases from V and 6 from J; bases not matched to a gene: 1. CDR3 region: CARGLAGDTQYF. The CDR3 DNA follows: TGTGCCAGGGGACTAGCGGGCGATACGCAGTATTTT.

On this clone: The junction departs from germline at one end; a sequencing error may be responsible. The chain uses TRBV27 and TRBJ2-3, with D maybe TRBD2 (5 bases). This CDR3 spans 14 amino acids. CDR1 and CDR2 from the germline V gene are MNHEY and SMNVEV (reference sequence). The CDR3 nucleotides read TGTGCCAGCAGTTTATATGCTAGCACAAATACGCAGTATTTT. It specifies CASSLYASTNTQYF.

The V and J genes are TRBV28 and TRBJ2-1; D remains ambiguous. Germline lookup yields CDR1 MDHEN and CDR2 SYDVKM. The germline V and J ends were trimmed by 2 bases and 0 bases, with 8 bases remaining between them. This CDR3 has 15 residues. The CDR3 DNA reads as TGTGCCAGCAGTTTAGCGGCCAGCTCCTACAATGAGCAGTTCTTC. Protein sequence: CASSLAASSYNEQFF.

The CDR3 loop reads CASSGGQTSYEQYF. The CDR3 coding sequence is TGTGCCAGCTCAGGAGGGCAGACCTCCTACGAGCAGTACTTC. The chain recombines TRBV18 with TRBJ2-7; tentatively, D is TRBD2 (6 bases). With 5 bases removed from V and 0 bases from J, the gap between germline ends came to 11 bases. This CDR3 contains 14 residues. Germline V lookup: CDR1 KGHSH, CDR2 LQKENI.

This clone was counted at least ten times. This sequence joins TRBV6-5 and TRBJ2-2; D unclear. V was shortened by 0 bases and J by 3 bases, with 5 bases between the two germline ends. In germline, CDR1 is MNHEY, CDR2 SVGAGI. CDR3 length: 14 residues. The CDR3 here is CASSYSGDTGELFF. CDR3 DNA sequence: TGTGCCAGCAGTTACTCTGGAGACACCGGGGAGCTGTTTTTT.

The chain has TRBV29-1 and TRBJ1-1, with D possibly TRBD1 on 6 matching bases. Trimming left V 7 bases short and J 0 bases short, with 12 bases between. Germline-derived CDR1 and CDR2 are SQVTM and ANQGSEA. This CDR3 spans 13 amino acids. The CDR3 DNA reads TGCAGCGCAAGGACAGCCGTGAACACTGAAGCTTTCTTT. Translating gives CSARTAVNTEAFF.

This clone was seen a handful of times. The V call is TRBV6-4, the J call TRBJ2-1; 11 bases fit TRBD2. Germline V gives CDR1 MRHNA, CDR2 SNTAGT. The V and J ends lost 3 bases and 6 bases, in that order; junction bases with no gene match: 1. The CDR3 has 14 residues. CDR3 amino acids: CASSELAGVNEQFF. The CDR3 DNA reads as TGTGCCAGCAGTGAACTAGCGGGGGTCAATGAGCAGTTCTTC.

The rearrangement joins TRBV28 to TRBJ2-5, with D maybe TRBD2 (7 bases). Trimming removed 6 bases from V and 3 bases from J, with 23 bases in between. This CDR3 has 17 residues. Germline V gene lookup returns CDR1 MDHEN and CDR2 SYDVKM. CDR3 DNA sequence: TGTGCCAGCAGCCCGTTAGGGGGGGTCCGGGGGAAAGAGACCCAGTACTTC. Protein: CASSPLGGVRGKETQYF.

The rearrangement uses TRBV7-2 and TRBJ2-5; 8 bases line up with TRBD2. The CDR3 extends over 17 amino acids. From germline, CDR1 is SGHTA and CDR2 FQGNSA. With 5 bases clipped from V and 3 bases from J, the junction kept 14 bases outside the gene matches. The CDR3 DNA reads TGTGCCAGCAGCCGAAGCGCTGGACTAGCTGGAGAAGAGACCCAGTACTTC. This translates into CASSRSAGLAGEETQYF.

The CDR3 coding sequence is TGTGCCTGGACTAAGGAAAGGGGCGCAAGGATGAACACTGAAGCTTTCTTT. Residues: CAWTKERGARMNTEAFF. The genes are TRBV30 and TRBJ1-1; tentatively, D is TRBD1 (5 bases). The CDR3 totals 17 residues. Trimming removed 4 bases from V and 0 bases from J, with 21 bases in between. Germline CDR1 is GTSNPN and CDR2 is SVGIG (reference sequence).

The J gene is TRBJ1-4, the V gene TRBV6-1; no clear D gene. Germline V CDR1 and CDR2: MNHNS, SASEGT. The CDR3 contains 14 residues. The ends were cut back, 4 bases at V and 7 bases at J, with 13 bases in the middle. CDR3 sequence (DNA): TGTGCCAGCAGTGCGCGGACGGGAACTGAAAAACTGTTTTTT. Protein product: CASSARTGTEKLFF.